This entry features one T cell receptor beta chain sequence. This clone's antigen is unknown. Base qualities are missing; no much larger clone stands one base away. Libraries came from the immunoSEQ multiplex PCR assay. This is the immuneACCESS table as TCRdb keeps it, with only in-frame sequences that have V and J called. A part of the clones is gone; compared with another copy, unresolved V genes explain less than half, and the rest is unexplained. Recorded for this sample are 55,000 to 80,000 clones; roughly 84% of them occurred a single time. The top ten hold 40% of the sample. The CDR3 holds 17 amino acids from the cysteine to the phenylalanine. Just CDR3 DNA is preserved here, 51 bases in frame from base 1. Cut back by 0 bases and 0 bases, the V and J ends lie 11 bases apart. The germline V gene specifies MGHRA as CDR1 and YSYEKL as CDR2. The entry originates in a study of radiotherapy plus CTLA-4 blockade in lung cancer (dated by TCRdb to 2017 to 2018). For the wider study: Objective responses occurred in more than 15% of enrolled patients, and roughly 30% achieved disease control.

What the study reported, not specific to this receptor: Increased serum interferon-beta after radiation, together with early dynamic changes in blood T cell clones, were reported to be the strongest predictors of response. TCR clones derived from tumors expanded in peripheral blood after treatment with radiotherapy and ipilimumab.

In this study, focal radiation therapy paired with CTLA-4 blockade (ipilimumab) was tested in patients who had chemo-refractory metastatic non-small-cell lung cancer. The TCR sequence derives from a human donor with non-small cell lung cancer that progressed on radiotherapy plus ipilimumab. The chain was built from TRBV4-1 and TRBJ2-2; the D gene is perhaps TRBD1, on 5 matching bases. Sequencing used peripheral blood, obtained from a patient treated with radiotherapy plus ipilimumab. The nucleotide sequence is given as TGCGCCAGCAGCCAAGATTTGGGCAGGGCGAACACCGGGGAGCTGTTTTTT. This yields the protein CASSQDLGRANTGELFF.